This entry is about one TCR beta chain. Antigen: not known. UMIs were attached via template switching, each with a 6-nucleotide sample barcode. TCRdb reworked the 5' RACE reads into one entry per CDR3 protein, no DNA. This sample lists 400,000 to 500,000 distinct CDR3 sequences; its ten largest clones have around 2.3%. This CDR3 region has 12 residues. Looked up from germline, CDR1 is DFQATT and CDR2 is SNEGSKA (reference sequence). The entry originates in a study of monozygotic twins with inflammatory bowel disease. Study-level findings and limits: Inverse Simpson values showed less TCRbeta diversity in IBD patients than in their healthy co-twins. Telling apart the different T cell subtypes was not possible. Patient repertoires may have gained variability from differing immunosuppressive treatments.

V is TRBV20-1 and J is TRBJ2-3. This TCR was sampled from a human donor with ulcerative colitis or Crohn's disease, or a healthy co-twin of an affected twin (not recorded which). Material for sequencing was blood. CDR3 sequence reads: CSADTSTDTQYF.